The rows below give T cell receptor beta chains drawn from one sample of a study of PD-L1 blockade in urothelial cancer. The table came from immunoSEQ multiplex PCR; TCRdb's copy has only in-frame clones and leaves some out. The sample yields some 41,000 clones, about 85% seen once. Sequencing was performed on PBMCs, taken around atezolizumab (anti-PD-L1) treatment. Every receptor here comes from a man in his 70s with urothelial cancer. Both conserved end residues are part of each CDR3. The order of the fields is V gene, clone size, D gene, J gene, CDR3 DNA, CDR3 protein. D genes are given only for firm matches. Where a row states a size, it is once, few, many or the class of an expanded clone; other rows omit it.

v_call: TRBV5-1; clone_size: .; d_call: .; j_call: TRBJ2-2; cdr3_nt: TGCGCCAGCAGCTTGGGGCTGGCGAACACCGGGGAGCTGTTTTTT; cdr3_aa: CASSLGLANTGELFF
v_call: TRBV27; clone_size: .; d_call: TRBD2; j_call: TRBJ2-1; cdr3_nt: TGTGCCAGCAGTTTGACCCCTAGCGGGATAGATGAGCAGTTCTTC; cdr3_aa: CASSLTPSGIDEQFF
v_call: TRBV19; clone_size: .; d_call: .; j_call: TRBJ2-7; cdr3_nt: TGTGCCAGTACCCGATCTGATGGGGCGAGCTCCTACGAGCAGTACTTC; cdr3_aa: CASTRSDGASSYEQYF
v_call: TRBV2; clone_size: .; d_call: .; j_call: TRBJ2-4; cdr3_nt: TGTGCCAGCAGTGACGGAGGCGGTTGGTACTTC; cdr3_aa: CASSDGGGWYF
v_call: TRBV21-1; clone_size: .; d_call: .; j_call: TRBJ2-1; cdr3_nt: TGTGCCAGCAGCAGGCCTAGCGGTACCTACAATGAGCAGTTCTTC; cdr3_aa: CASSRPSGTYNEQFF
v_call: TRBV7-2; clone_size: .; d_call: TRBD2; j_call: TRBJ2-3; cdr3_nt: TGTGCCAGCAGCGCAACCGGACTAGCAGATACGCAGTATTTT; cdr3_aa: CASSATGLADTQYF
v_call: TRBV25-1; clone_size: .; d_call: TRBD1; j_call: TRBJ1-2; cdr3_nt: TGTGCCAGCAGTGAACAGGGGGCTAGAGGCTACACCTTC; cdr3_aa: CASSEQGARGYTF
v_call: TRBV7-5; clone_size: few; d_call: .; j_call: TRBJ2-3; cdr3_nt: TGTGCCTTAAGGGGGGGAGATACGCAGTATTTT; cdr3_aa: CALRGGDTQYF
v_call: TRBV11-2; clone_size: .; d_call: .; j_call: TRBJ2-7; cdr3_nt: TGTGCCAGCAGCTTAGGAGGGAACTCCTACGAGCAGTACTTC; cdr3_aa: CASSLGGNSYEQYF
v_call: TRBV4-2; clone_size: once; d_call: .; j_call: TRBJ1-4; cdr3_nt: TGTGCCAGCAGCCAAGAGGGGCACTCTAATGAAAAACTGTTTTTT; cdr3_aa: CASSQEGHSNEKLFF
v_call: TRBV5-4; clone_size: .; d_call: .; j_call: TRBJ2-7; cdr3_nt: TGTGCCAGCAGCTTTTATTACGTCGGGCAGGGGAACGAGCAGTACTTC; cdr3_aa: CASSFYYVGQGNEQYF
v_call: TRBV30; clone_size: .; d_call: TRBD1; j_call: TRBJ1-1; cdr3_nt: TGTGCCAGCGACAGGGTGAACACTGAAGCTTTCTTT; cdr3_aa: CASDRVNTEAFF
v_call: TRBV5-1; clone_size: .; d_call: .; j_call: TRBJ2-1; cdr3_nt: TGCGCCAGCAGCTTGGCCAGGATCTCCTACAATGAGCAGTTCTTC; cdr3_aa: CASSLARISYNEQFF
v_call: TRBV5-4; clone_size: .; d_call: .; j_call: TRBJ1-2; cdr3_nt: TGTGCCAGCAGCTTGCCCGGGGTCCTCTATGGCTACACCTTC; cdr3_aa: CASSLPGVLYGYTF
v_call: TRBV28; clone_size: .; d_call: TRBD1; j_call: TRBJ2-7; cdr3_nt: TGTGCCAGCAGTCGGATGGACAGGGTCTACGAGCAGTACTTC; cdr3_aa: CASSRMDRVYEQYF
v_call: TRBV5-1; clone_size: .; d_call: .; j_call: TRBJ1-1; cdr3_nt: TGCGCCAGCAGCTCGGGACACCAGAACACTGAAGCTTTCTTT; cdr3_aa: CASSSGHQNTEAFF
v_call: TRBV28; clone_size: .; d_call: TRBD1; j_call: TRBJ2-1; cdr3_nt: TGTGCCAGCAGTTCCAACAGGGGGCACAATGAGCAGTTCTTC; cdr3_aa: CASSSNRGHNEQFF
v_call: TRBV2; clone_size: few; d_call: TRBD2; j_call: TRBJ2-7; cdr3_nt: TGTGCCAGCAGTCCTTTGACTAGCGGGAGCCACGAGCAGTACTTC; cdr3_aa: CASSPLTSGSHEQYF
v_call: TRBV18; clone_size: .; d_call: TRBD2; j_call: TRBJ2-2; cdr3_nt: TGTGCCAGCTCACCCAGGACTAGCGGTAACACCGGGGAGCTGTTTTTT; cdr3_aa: CASSPRTSGNTGELFF
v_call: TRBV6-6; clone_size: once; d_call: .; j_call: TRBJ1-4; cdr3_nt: TGTGCCAGCAGTTACCAGACGGACATGATATTGGAAAAACTGTTTTTT; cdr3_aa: CASSYQTDMILEKLFF
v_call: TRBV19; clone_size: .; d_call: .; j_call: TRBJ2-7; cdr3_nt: TGTGCCAGTAGTATCGAGGGGGCCTACGAGCAGTACTTC; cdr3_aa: CASSIEGAYEQYF
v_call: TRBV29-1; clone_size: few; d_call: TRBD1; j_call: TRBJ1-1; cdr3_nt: TGCAGCGTTCTCCCCGGGACAGGGTCGATGAACACTGAAGCTTTCTTT; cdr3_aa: CSVLPGTGSMNTEAFF
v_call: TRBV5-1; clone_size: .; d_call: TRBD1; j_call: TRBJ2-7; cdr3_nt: TGCGCCAGCAGCCAAGAACAGGGGATCGAGCAGTACTTC; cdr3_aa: CASSQEQGIEQYF
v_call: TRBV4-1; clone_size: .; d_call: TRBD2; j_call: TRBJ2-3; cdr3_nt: TGCGCCAGCAGCCAAGACGAAGGGACTAACACAGATACGCAGTATTTT; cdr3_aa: CASSQDEGTNTDTQYF
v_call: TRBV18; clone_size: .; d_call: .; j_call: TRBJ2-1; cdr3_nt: TGTGCCAGCTCACCCGAAGTCAGCGATGAGCAGTTCTTC; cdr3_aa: CASSPEVSDEQFF
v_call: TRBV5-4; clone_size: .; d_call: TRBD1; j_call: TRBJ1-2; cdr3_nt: TGTGCCAGCAACCGACAGGGGGCTAACTATGGCTACACCTTC; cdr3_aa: CASNRQGANYGYTF
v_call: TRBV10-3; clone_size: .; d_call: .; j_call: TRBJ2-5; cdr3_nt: TGTGCCATCAGCGAAAGACAGGTCCGATTTGGGACCCAGTACTTC; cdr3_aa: CAISERQVRFGTQYF
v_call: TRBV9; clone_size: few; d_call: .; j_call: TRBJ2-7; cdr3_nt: TGTGCCAGCAGCGTTGGACTCGCCTACGAGCAGTACTTC; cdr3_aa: CASSVGLAYEQYF
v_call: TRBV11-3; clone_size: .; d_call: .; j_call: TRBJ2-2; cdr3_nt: TGTGCCAGCAGCTTAGCTGGGAGCGGCACCGGGGAGCTGTTTTTT; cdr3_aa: CASSLAGSGTGELFF
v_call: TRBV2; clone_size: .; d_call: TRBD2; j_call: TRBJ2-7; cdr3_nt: TGTGCCAGCAGTGACAGGGCTAGCGGGGCCTACGAGCAGTACTTC; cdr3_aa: CASSDRASGAYEQYF
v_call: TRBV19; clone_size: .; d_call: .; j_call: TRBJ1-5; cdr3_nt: TGTGCCAGCGGGGGAAGCAATCAGCCCCAGCATTTT; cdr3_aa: CASGGSNQPQHF
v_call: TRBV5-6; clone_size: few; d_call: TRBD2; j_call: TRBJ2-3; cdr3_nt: TGTGCCAGCAGCTTCCTGGGACTAGCGGGAGCAGATACGCAGTATTTT; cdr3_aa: CASSFLGLAGADTQYF
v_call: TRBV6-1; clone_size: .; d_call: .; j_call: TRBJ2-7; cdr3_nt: TGTGCCAGCAGTTTTACGACAGGACTTTCCTACGAGCAGTACTTC; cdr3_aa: CASSFTTGLSYEQYF
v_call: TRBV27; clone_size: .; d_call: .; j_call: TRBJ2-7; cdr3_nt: TGTGCCAGCAGTTCCCAGACAGCCGGGCCCCCCTACGAGCAGTACTTC; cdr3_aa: CASSSQTAGPPYEQYF
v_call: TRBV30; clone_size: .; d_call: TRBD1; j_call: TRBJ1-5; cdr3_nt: TGTGCCTGGAACCGGACAGGTCGTCAGCCCCAGCATTTT; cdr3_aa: CAWNRTGRQPQHF
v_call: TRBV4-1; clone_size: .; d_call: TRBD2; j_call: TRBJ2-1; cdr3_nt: TGCGCCAGCAGCCAAGAACGGCTAGCGGGGGCCAATGAGCAGTTCTTC; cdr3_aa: CASSQERLAGANEQFF
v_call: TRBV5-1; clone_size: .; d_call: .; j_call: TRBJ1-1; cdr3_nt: TGCGCCAGCAGCCCCGGGGGGAGGGTAGCCACCACTGAAGCTTTCTTT; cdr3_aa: CASSPGGRVATTEAFF